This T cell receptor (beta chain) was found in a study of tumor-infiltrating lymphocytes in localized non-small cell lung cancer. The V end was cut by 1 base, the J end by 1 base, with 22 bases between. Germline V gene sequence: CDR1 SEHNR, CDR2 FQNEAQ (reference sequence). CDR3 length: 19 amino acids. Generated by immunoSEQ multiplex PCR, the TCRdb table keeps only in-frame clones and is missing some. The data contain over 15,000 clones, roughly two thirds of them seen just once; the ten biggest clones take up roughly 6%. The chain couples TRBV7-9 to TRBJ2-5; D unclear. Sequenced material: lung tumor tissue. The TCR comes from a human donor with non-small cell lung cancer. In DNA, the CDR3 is TGTGCCAGCAGCTTAGATCGGAAGGTGGGCCGAATGATCCAAGAGACCCAGTACTTC. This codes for CASSLDRKVGRMIQETQYF.